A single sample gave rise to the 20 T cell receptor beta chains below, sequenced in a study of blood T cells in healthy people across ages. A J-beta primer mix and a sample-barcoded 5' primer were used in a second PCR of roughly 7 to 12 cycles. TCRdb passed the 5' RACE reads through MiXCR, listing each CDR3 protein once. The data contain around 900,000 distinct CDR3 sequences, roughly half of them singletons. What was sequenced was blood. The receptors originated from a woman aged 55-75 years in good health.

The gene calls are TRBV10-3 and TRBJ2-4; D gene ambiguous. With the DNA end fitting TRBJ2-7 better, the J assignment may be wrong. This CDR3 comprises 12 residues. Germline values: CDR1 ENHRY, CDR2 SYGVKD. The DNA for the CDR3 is TGTGCCATCAGTGAGCCTTACTACGAGCAGTACTTC. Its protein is CAISEPYYEQYF.

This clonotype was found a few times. CDR3 DNA: TGCGCCAGCAGCCAAACGGGGGAGGAGAGCTACGAGCAGTACTTC. It encodes CASSQTGEESYEQYF. This chain uses TRBV4-1 with TRBJ2-7; TRBD2 is a possible D gene (6 bases). This CDR3 has 15 amino acids. Between the trimmed V and J ends, which lost 2 bases and 3 bases, there was a span of 14 bases. Germline CDR1 and CDR2: MGHRA and YSYEKL.

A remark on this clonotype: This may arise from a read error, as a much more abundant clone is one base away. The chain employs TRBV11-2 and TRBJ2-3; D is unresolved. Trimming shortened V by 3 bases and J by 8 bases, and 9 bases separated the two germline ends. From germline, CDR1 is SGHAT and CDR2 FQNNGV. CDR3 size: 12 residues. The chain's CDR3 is CASSFFPGTQYF. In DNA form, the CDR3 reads TGTGCCAGCAGCTTCTTCCCAGGTACGCAGTATTTT.

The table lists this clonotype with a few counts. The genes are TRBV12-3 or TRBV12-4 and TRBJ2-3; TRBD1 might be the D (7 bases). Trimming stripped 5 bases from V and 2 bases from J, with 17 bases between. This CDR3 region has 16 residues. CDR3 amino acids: CASSPQGEEYTDTQYF. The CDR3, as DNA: TGTGCCAGCAGTCCTCAGGGGGAGGAGTACACAGATACGCAGTATTTT.

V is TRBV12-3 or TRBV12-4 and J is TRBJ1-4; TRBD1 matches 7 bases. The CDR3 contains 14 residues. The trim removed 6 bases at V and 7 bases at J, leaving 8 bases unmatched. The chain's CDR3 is CASSTGVGGEKLFF. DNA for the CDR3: TGTGCCAGCAGCACAGGGGTGGGGGGTGAAAAACTGTTTTTT.

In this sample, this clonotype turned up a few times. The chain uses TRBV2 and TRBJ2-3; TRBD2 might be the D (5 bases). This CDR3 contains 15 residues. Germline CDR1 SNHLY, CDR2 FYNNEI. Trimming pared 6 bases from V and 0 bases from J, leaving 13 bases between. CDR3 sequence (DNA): TGTGCCAGCAGGCCCCCAGACTACAGCACAGATACGCAGTATTTT. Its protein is CASRPPDYSTDTQYF.

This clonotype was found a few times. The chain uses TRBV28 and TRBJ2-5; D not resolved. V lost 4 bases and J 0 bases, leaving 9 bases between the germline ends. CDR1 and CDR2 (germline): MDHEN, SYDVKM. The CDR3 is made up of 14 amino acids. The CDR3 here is CASSSSQYQETQYF. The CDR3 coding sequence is TGTGCCAGCAGTTCCTCCCAGTACCAAGAGACCCAGTACTTC. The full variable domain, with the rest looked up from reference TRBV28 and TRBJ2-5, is DVKVTQSSRYLVKRTGEKVFLECVQDMDHENMFWYRQDPGLGLRLIYFSYDVKMKEKGDIPEGYSVSREKKERFSLILESASTNQTSMYLCASSSSQYQETQYFGPGTRLLVL.

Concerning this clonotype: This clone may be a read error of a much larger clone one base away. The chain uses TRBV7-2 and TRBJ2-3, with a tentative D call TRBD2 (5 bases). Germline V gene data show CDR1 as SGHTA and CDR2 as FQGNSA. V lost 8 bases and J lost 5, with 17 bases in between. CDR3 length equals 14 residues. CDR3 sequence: CASVTRAGQDTQYF. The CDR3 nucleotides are TGTGCCAGCGTAACTCGGGCGGGTCAAGATACGCAGTATTTT.

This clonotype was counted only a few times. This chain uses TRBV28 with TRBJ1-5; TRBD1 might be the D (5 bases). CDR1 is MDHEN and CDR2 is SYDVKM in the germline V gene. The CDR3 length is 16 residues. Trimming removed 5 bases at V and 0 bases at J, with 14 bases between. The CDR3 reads CASSPGARLSNQPQHF. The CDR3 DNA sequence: TGTGCCAGCAGTCCTGGGGCTCGTCTTAGCAATCAGCCCCAGCATTTT.

CDR3 nucleotide sequence: TGTGCCAGCAGTCTTGCCGGACAGGGTTACAACATTCAGTACTTC. Its translation is CASSLAGQGYNIQYF. This chain links TRBV28 with TRBJ2-4; 8 bases align to TRBD1. Germline lookup yields CDR1 MDHEN and CDR2 SYDVKM. Losses at the gene ends were 5 bases for V and 7 bases for J; bases not matched to a gene: 10. There are 15 residues in the CDR3. Full variable domain (remainder filled in from reference TRBV28 and TRBJ2-4): DVKVTQSSRYLVKRTGEKVFLECVQDMDHENMFWYRQDPGLGLRLIYFSYDVKMKEKGDIPEGYSVSREKKERFSLILESASTNQTSMYLCASSLAGQGYNIQYFGAGTRLSVL.

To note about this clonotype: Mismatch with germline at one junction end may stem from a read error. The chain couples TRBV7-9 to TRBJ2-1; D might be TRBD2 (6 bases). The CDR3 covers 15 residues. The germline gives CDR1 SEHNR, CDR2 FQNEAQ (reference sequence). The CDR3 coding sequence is TGTGCCAGCAACTTAGTAAAGGGACTCTACAATGAGCAGTTCTTC. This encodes CASNLVKGLYNEQFF.

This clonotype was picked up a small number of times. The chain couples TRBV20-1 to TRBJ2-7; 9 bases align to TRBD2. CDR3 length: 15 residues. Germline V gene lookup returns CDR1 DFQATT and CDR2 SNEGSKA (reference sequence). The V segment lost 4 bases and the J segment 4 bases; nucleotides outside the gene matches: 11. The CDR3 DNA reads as TGCAGTGCTAAACGCCCCGGGACTAGCACATACGAGCAGTACTTC. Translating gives CSAKRPGTSTYEQYF.

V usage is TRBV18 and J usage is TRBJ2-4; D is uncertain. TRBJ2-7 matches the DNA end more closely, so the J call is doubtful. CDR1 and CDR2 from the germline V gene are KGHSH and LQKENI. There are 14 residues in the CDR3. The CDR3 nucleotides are TGTGCCAGCTCACCGGCTGGAGTGGCCTACGAGCAGTACTTC. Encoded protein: CASSPAGVAYEQYF.

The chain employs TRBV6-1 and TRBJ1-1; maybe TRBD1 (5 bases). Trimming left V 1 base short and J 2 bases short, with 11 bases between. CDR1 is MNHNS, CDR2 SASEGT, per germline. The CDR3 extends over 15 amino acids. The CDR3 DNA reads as TGTGCCAGCAGTGAAGAGCGGACACTAAACACTGAAGCTTTCTTT. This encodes CASSEERTLNTEAFF.

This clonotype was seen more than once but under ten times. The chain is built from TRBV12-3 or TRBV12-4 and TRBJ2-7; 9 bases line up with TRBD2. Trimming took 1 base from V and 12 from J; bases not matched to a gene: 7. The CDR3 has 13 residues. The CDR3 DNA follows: TGTGCCAGCAGTTTAGGTCCTAGCGGGAAACGGTACTTC. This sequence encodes CASSLGPSGKRYF.

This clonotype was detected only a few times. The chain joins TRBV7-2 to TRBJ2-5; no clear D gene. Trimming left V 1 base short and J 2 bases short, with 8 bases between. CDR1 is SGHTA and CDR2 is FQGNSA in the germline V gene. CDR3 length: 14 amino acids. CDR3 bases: TGTGCCAGCAGCTTAGGGGTCTTACAAGAGACCCAGTACTTC. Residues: CASSLGVLQETQYF. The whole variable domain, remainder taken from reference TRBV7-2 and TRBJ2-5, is GAGVSQSPSNKVTEKGKDVELRCDPISGHTALYWYRQSLGQGLEFLIYFQGNSAPDKSGLPSDRFSAERTGGSVSTLTIQRTQQEDSAVYLCASSLGVLQETQYFGPGTRLLVL.

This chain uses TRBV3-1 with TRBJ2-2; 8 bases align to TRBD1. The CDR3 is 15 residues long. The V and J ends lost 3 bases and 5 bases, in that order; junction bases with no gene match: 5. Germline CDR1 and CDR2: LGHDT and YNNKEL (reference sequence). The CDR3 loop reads CASSQDRVGTGELFF. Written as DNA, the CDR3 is TGTGCCAGCAGCCAGGACAGGGTAGGGACCGGGGAGCTGTTTTTT.

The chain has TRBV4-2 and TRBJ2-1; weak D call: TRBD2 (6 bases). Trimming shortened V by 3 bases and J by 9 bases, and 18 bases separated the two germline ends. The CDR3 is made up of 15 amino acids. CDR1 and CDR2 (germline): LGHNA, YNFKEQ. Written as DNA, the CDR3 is TGTGCCAGCAGCCAGTCCCGGGACTTTTTTATTGAGCAGTTCTTC. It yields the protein CASSQSRDFFIEQFF.

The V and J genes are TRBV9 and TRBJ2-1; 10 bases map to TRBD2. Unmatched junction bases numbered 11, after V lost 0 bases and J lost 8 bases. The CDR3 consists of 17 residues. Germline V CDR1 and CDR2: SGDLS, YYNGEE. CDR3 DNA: TGTGCCAGCAGCGTAGTTGCTAGCGGGAGACAAATCGATGAGCAGTTCTTC. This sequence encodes CASSVVASGRQIDEQFF.

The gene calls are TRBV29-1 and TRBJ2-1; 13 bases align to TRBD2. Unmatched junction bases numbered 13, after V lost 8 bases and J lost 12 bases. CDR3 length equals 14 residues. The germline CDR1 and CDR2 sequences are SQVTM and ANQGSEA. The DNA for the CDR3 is TGCAGCTCTGCCGGGACTAGCGGGACCTGGGGGCAGTTCTTC. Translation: CSSAGTSGTWGQFF.